The next 25 T cell receptor beta chains were all read from a single sample in a study of CD8 T cells in ankylosing spondylitis. TCRdb ran MiXCR on the 5' RACE reads and lists one entry per CDR3 protein. The repertoire includes approximately 140,000 distinct CDR3 sequences, under 45% of them detected once, and roughly 15% sits in the top ten. The source material was synovial fluid, either unsorted or a sorted T cell fraction (not recorded which). These receptors were obtained from a male donor with ankylosing spondylitis.

This clonotype was counted between two and nine times. The genes are TRBV7-9 and TRBJ2-7; D remains unclear. The V and J ends lost 4 bases and 4 bases respectively, with 14 bases between them. This CDR3 is built from 14 residues. Germline values: CDR1 SEHNR, CDR2 FQNEAQ (reference sequence). CDR3 residues: CASSSYTDSYEQYF. The CDR3 coding sequence is TGTGCCAGCAGCTCATATACGGATTCATACGAGCAGTACTTC.

The rearrangement joins TRBV4-1 to TRBJ2-2; possible D gene TRBD1, 6 bases. Germline-derived CDR1 and CDR2 are MGHRA and YSYEKL. V dropped 4 bases and J dropped 6 bases, with 15 bases sitting between them. The CDR3 length is 15 residues. The CDR3: CASSPYTNRAGELFF. For the CDR3, the DNA is TGCGCCAGCAGCCCGTACACGAACAGGGCCGGGGAGCTGTTTTTT.

The V call is TRBV6-1, the J call TRBJ1-1; 8 positions match TRBD1. Looked up from germline, CDR1 is MNHNS and CDR2 is SASEGT. J was trimmed by 10 bases and V by 6 bases; bases with no gene match: 7. This CDR3 has 12 amino acids. The CDR3 is CASSRGLRRAFF. DNA for the CDR3: TGTGCCAGCAGCAGGGGGCTTCGAAGAGCTTTCTTT.

The sample holds a few counts of this clonotype. V gene TRBV20-1 combines with J gene TRBJ2-7; D may be TRBD1 (5 bases). Trimming pared 3 bases from V and 1 base from J, leaving 10 bases between. CDR1 DFQATT and CDR2 SNEGSKA come from the germline V gene (reference sequence). This CDR3 is built from 13 residues. CDR3 coding DNA: TGCAGTGCTAGTACAGGACCTTCCTACGAGCAGTACTTC. Its translation: CSASTGPSYEQYF.

This clonotype was detected only a few times. V usage is TRBV29-1 and J usage is TRBJ2-1; perhaps TRBD1 as D (6 bases). Between the trimmed V and J ends, which lost 1 base and 7 bases, there was a span of 20 bases. Per the germline V gene, CDR1 is SQVTM and CDR2 is ANQGSEA. The CDR3 is 16 residues long. The CDR3 reads CSVEVEKFVGGNEQFF. The CDR3 DNA reads as TGCAGCGTTGAAGTTGAGAAGTTCGTAGGGGGTAATGAGCAGTTCTTC.

This clonotype was picked up a small number of times. The chain recombines TRBV12-3 or TRBV12-4 with TRBJ1-6; a weak D match, TRBD1 (5 bases). Between the trimmed V and J ends, which lost 6 bases and 11 bases, there was a span of 17 bases. CDR3 length: 14 residues. The DNA for the CDR3 is TGTGCCAGCAGCACAGGAACCTCGGGGGCACCCCTCCACTTT. Protein: CASSTGTSGAPLHF.

The J gene is TRBJ2-1, the V gene TRBV4-1; D might be TRBD1 (6 bases). CDR1 and CDR2 from the germline V gene are MGHRA and YSYEKL. The CDR3 spans 17 residues. The V and J ends lost 0 bases and 4 bases respectively, with 16 bases between them. The CDR3 spells CASSQDHTWGLYNEQFF. The CDR3 nucleotides are TGCGCCAGCAGCCAAGATCATACGTGGGGGCTTTACAATGAGCAGTTCTTC.

In its sample, this clonotype was seen a few times. The CDR3: CASSTLDRGSGQYF. CDR3 in DNA: TGTGCCAGCAGTACTCTAGACAGGGGATCTGGGCAGTACTTC. This chain joins TRBV6-5 and TRBJ2-7, with 8 bases fitting TRBD1. The germline V gene encodes CDR1 MNHEY and CDR2 SVGAGI. This CDR3 is 14 amino acids long. The J segment lost 9 bases and the V segment lost 5 bases, leaving 12 bases of the junction unmatched.

The chain joins TRBV20-1 to TRBJ1-2; 8 bases fit TRBD1. Germline V gene lookup returns CDR1 DFQATT and CDR2 SNEGSKA (reference sequence). The CDR3 is 12 amino acids. This CDR3 is CGQGAPLYGYTF. CDR3 in DNA: TGCGGCCAGGGGGCCCCCCTCTATGGCTACACCTTC.

This chain joins TRBV7-4 and TRBJ1-1; D might be TRBD1 (6 bases). V was pared by 4 bases and J by 1 base, with 22 bases between. Germline-derived CDR1 and CDR2 are SGHVT and SQSDAQ. This CDR3 has 18 amino acids. The CDR3 DNA is TGTGCCAGCAGCTCTAGGACCGGGACACAAAATACGAACACTGAAGCTTTCTTT. It translates to CASSSRTGTQNTNTEAFF.

This rearrangement joins TRBV3-1 to TRBJ2-5, with 8 bases that match TRBD1. This CDR3 is built from 17 residues. Germline-derived CDR1 and CDR2 are LGHDT and YNNKEL (reference sequence). V lost 3 bases, J lost 3 bases, and 12 bases stayed unmatched. This CDR3 reads CASSHGSGQAIEETQYF. DNA of the CDR3: TGTGCCAGCAGCCATGGATCGGGACAGGCTATCGAAGAGACCCAGTACTTC.

The V gene is TRBV20-1, the J gene TRBJ2-7; D not certain. Germline CDR1 is DFQATT and CDR2 is SNEGSKA (reference sequence). Trimming stripped 2 bases from V and 3 bases from J, with 11 bases between. The CDR3 loop spans 13 amino acids. The CDR3 DNA is TGCAGTGCTAGAACCACAGAGTTCTACGAGCAGTACTTC. This codes for CSARTTEFYEQYF.

This clonotype has just a few counts. This chain uses TRBV15 with TRBJ2-5; D remains ambiguous. V was cut by 5 bases and J by 5 bases, with 18 bases left in between. Looked up from germline, CDR1 is LNHNV and CDR2 is YYDKDF (reference sequence). This CDR3 region has 15 residues. CDR3 in DNA: TGTGCCACCAGCGCCAGAGGACCTGGATGGGAGACCCAGTACTTC. Translation gives CATSARGPGWETQYF.

This rearrangement joins TRBV21-1 to TRBJ2-7; TRBD2, as called in the table, went unchecked against the DNA. TRBV21-1 is marked as a pseudogene. The CDR3 runs to 16 residues. The CDR3 DNA sequence: TGTGCCAGCAGCAAAGATGAGGGCAACGGGTCCTACGAGCAGTACTTC. Translation gives CASSKDEGNGSYEQYF.

This clonotype is medium-sized by share. V usage is TRBV4-2 and J usage is TRBJ2-1; 10 nucleotides agree with TRBD1. Germline V gene data show CDR1 as LGHNA and CDR2 as YNFKEQ. The V segment lost 4 bases and the J segment 4 bases; nucleotides outside the gene matches: 7. This CDR3 comprises 16 residues. Written as DNA, the CDR3 is TGTGCCAGCAGCCCATTGACAGGGGGCGATTACAATGAGCAGTTCTTC. Translation: CASSPLTGGDYNEQFF.

This clonotype was picked up a small number of times. The V call is TRBV6-1, the J call TRBJ2-6; D ambiguous. Germline V gives CDR1 MNHNS, CDR2 SASEGT. CDR3 length: 14 residues. Deletions cut 4 bases from V and 0 bases from J, with 4 bases between. The CDR3 reads CASSVASGANVLTF. The CDR3 nucleotides are TGTGCCAGCAGTGTCGCCTCTGGGGCCAACGTCCTGACTTTC.

This clonotype has only a few counts. The chain uses TRBV3-1 and TRBJ1-1; TRBD1 might be the D (5 bases). Germline-derived CDR1 and CDR2 are LGHDT and YNNKEL (reference sequence). CDR3 length equals 15 residues. Deletions cut 0 bases from V and 5 bases from J, with 13 bases between. As DNA, the CDR3 is TGTGCCAGCAGCCAAGATCGTCAGGGAGGAACTGAAGCTTTCTTT. This translates into CASSQDRQGGTEAFF. The complete variable domain, with remaining parts taken from reference TRBV3-1 and TRBJ1-1, reads DTAVSQTPKYLVTQMGNDKSIKCEQNLGHDTMYWYKQDSKKFLKIMFSYNNKELIINETVPNRFSPKSPDKAHLNLHINSLELGDSAVYFCASSQDRQGGTEAFFGQGTRLTVV.

This clonotype is a singleton in its sample. This chain connects TRBV5-6 to TRBJ2-7, with 14 bases fitting TRBD2. V was clipped by 4 bases and J by 0 bases; unmatched bases: 9. The CDR3 covers 18 residues. The germline gives CDR1 SGHDT, CDR2 YYEEEE. This CDR3 reads CASSPGLAGDSSSYEQYF. The DNA of the CDR3 is TGTGCCAGCAGCCCGGGACTAGCGGGAGACTCAAGCTCCTACGAGCAGTACTTC.

This clonotype was seen a handful of times. The rearrangement uses TRBV6-1 and TRBJ2-1; 11 bases fit TRBD2. Germline lookup yields CDR1 MNHNS and CDR2 SASEGT. This CDR3 has 17 amino acids. J lost 3 bases, V lost 6 bases, and 10 bases had no gene match. CDR3 sequence reads: CASSHNVAGGSYNEQFF. DNA for the CDR3: TGTGCCAGCAGCCACAACGTAGCGGGAGGGAGCTACAATGAGCAGTTCTTC.

J is TRBJ2-2 and V is TRBV18; the match to TRBD1 covers 7 bases. CDR3 length: 17 residues. The trim removed 0 bases at V and 7 bases at J, leaving 11 bases unmatched. CDR1 and CDR2 from the germline V gene are KGHSH and LQKENI. This chain's CDR3 is CASSPPFGQAMGGELFF. DNA for the CDR3: TGTGCCAGCTCACCACCGTTCGGACAGGCCATGGGCGGGGAGCTGTTTTTT.

This chain connects TRBV20-1 to TRBJ2-1, with no clear D. V was shortened by 5 bases and J by 7 bases, with 18 bases between the two germline ends. Per germline, CDR1 DFQATT and CDR2 SNEGSKA (reference sequence). CDR3 length equals 14 residues. The CDR3 bases are TGCAGTGCTGACGCCGCTAGAATACAGAATGAGCAGTTCTTC. This translates into CSADAARIQNEQFF.

The chain couples TRBV5-1 to TRBJ1-6, with a tentative D call TRBD1 (6 bases). The CDR3 runs to 15 residues. Trimming removed 3 bases from V and 6 bases from J, with 13 bases in between. Germline V gene lookup returns CDR1 SGHRS and CDR2 YFSETQ. CDR3 protein: CASSSGHAVNSPLHF. The CDR3 nucleotides are TGCGCCAGCAGCTCGGGACACGCCGTTAATTCACCCCTCCACTTT.

The CDR3 region is CASGYIIYEQYF. The DNA of the CDR3 is TGTGCCAGCGGCTACATTATCTACGAGCAGTACTTC. This chain uses TRBV2 with TRBJ2-7, with unresolved D. Germline CDR1 reads SNHLY; CDR2 reads FYNNEI. Trimming left V 8 bases short and J 3 bases short, with 11 bases between. The CDR3 has 12 amino acids.

The chain uses TRBV7-6 and TRBJ1-4; 9 bases agree with TRBD1. CDR3 size: 16 residues. After removal of 1 base from V and 6 bases from J, the junction contained 6 bases not matched to a gene. Looked up from germline, CDR1 is SGHVS and CDR2 is FNYEAQ. As DNA, the CDR3 is TGTGCCAGCAGCTTAGTCCCAGACAGGGGGTATGAAAAACTGTTTTTT. Protein sequence: CASSLVPDRGYEKLFF.

CDR3 DNA sequence: TGTGCCAGCAGCACCGGGGCAGGGCCGGATGAGCAGTTCTTC. It translates to CASSTGAGPDEQFF. The chain has TRBV5-6 and TRBJ2-1; D is tentatively TRBD1 or TRBD2 (5 bases each). This CDR3 is built from 14 residues. V was cut by 4 bases and J by 8 bases, with 16 bases left in between. In germline, CDR1 is SGHDT, CDR2 YYEEEE.